This T cell receptor (beta chain) was obtained from a study of beta chain features in type 1 diabetes. The wider study: Sorted cells examined across all samples numbered 95 million to 120 million. The study, taken as a whole, reports: The similarity of naive, central memory and Treg TCRB repertoires appeared greater among patients than among healthy donors.

Sequenced material consisted of expressed TCRB transcripts (all of the isolated RNA was reverse transcribed). Assay used: immunoSEQ multiplex PCR; TCRdb lists only in-frame clones, some missing. The sample gives 620,000 or so clones, 15% to 19% of which show up once; approximately 0.087% is in the top ten. This clone was recorded a few times. Its matching antigen is unknown. The V gene's germline CDR1 is SQVTM and CDR2 ANQGSEA. V lost 5 bases and J lost 0, with 11 bases in between. The CDR3 is 14 amino acids. Sampling consisted of one heparinised blood draw per donor, averaging roughly 0.12 L. The chain joins TRBV29-1 to TRBJ1-5; D is undetermined. Material for sequencing was naive CD4+ T cells from blood. The TCR comes from a man between 18 and 35 years old in good health. The CDR3 here is CSVREGYSNQPQHF. CDR3 coding DNA: TGCAGCGTTCGGGAGGGTTATAGCAATCAGCCCCAGCATTTT.